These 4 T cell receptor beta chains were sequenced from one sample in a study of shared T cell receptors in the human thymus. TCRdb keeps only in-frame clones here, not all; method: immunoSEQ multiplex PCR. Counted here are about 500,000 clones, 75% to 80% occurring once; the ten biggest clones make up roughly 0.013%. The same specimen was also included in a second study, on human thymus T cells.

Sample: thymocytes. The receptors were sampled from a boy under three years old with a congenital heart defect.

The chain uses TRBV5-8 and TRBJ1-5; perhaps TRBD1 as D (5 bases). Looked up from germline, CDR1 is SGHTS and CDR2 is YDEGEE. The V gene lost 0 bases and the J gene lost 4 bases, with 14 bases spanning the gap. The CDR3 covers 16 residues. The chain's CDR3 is CASSLGGAQGNQPQHF. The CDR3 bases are TGTGCCAGCAGCTTGGGAGGAGCCCAGGGTAATCAGCCCCAGCATTTT. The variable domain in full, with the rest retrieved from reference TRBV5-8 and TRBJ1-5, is EAGVTQSPTHLIKTRGQQATLRCSPISGHTSVYWYQQALGLGLQFLLWYDEGEERNRGNFPPRFSGRQFPNYSSELNVNALELEDSALYLCASSLGGAQGNQPQHFGDGTRLSIL.

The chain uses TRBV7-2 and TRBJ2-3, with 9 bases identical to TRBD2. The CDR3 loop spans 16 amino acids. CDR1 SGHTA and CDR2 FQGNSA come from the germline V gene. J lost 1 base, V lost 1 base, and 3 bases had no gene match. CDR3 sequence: CASSLGSGRCTDTQYF. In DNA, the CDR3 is TGTGCCAGCAGCTTAGGGAGCGGGAGGTGCACAGATACGCAGTATTTT.

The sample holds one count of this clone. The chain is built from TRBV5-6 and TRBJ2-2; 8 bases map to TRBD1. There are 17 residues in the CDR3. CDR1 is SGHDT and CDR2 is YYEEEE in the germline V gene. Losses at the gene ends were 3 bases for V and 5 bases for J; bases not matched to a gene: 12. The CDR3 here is CASSSVTGQGRTGELFF. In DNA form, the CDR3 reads TGTGCCAGCAGCTCCGTCACAGGACAGGGTCGAACCGGGGAGCTGTTTTTT.

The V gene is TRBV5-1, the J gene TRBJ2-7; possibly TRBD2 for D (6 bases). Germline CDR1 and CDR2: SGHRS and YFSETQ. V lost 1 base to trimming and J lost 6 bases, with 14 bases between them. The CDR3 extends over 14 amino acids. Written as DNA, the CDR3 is TGCGCCAGCAGCTTGCACGGGAGAAGTATCGAGCAGTACTTC. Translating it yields CASSLHGRSIEQYF.